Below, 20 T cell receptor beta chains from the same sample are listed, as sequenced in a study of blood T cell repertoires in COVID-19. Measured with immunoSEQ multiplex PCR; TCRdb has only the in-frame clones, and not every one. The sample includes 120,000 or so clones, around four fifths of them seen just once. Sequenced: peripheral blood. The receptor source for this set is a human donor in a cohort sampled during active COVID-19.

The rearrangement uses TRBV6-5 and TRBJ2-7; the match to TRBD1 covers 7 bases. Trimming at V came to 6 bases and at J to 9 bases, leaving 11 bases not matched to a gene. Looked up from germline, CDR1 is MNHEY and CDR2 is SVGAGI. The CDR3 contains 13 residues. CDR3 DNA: TGTGCCAGCAGCGCAGTGAAGGGGGCTTGGCAGTACTTC. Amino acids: CASSAVKGAWQYF.

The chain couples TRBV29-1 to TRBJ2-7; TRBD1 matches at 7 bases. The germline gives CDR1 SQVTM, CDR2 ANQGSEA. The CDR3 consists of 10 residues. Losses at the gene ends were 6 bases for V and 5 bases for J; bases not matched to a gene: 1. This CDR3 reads CSVTGDEQYF. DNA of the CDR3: TGCAGCGTAACAGGGGACGAGCAGTACTTC.

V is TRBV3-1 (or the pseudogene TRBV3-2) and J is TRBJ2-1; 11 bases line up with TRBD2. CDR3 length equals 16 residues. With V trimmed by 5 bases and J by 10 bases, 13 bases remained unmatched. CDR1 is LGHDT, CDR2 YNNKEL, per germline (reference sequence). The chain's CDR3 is CASSFWTSGSSGEQFF. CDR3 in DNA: TGTGCCAGCAGCTTTTGGACTAGCGGGTCCTCGGGCGAGCAGTTCTTC.

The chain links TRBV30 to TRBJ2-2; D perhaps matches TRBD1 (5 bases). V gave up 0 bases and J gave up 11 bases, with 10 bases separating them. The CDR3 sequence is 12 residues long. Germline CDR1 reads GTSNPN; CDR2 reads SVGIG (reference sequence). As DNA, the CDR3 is TGTGCCTGGAGTGTAGGGGTACTCGAGCTGTTTTTT. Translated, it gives CAWSVGVLELFF.

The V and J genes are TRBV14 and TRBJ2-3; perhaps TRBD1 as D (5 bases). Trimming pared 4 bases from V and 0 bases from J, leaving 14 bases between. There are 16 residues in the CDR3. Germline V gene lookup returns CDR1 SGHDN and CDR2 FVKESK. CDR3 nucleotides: TGTGCCAGCAGCCTAAGAGGCGGACAAAGCACAGATACGCAGTATTTT. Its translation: CASSLRGGQSTDTQYF.

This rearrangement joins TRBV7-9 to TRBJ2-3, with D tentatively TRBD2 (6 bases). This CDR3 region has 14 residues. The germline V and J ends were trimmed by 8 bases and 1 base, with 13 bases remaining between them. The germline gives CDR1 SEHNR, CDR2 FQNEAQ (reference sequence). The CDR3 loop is CASARGGGTDTQYF. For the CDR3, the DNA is TGTGCCAGCGCAAGAGGCGGGGGCACAGATACGCAGTATTTT. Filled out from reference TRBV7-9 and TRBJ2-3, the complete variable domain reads DTGVSQNPRHKITKRGQNVTFRCDPISEHNRLYWYRQTLGQGPEFLTYFQNEAQLEKSRLLSDRFSAERPKGSFSTLEIQRTEQGDSAMYLCASARGGGTDTQYFGPGTRLTVL.

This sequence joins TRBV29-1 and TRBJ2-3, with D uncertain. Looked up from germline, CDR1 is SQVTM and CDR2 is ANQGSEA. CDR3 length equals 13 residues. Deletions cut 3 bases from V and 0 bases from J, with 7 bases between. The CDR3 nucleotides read TGCAGCGTTGATTTGACTAGCACAGATACGCAGTATTTT. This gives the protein CSVDLTSTDTQYF.

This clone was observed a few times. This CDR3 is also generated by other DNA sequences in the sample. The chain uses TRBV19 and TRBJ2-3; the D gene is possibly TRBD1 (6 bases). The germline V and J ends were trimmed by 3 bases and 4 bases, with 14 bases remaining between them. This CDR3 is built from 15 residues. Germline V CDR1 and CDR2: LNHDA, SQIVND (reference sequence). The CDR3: CASSIGGGRADTQYF. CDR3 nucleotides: TGTGCCAGTAGTATTGGTGGGGGCCGGGCAGATACGCAGTATTTT.

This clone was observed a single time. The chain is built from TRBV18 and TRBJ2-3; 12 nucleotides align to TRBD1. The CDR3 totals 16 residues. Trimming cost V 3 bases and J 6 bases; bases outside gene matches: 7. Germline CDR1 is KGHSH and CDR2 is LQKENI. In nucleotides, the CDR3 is TGTGCCAGCTCACCTGGGACAGGGGGCATGGTGGATACGCAGTATTTT. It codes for CASSPGTGGMVDTQYF.

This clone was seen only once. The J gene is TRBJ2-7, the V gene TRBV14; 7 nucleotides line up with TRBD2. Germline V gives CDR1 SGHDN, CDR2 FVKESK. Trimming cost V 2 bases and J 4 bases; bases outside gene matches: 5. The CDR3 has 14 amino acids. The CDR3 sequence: CASSQLLADYEQYF. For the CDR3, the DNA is TGTGCCAGCAGCCAACTTCTAGCGGATTACGAGCAGTACTTC.

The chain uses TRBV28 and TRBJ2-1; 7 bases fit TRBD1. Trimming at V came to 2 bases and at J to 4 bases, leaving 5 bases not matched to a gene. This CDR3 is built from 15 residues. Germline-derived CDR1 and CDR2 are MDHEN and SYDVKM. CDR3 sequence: CASSLKGGLYNEQFF. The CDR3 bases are TGTGCCAGCAGTTTAAAAGGGGGCCTTTACAATGAGCAGTTCTTC.

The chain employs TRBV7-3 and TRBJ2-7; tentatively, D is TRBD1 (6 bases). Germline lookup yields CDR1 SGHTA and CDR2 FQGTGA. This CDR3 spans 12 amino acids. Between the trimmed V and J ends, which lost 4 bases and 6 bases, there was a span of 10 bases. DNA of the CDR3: TGTGCCAGCAGCTCGGGACAAGGCGAGCAGTACTTC. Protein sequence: CASSSGQGEQYF.

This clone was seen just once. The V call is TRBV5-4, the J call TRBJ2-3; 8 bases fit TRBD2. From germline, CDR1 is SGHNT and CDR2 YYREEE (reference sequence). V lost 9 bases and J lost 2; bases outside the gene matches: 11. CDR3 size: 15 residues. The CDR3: CATANQRENTDTQYF. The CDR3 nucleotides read TGTGCCACCGCTAACCAGCGGGAGAACACAGATACGCAGTATTTT. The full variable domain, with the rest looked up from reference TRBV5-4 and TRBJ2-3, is ETGVTQSPTHLIKTRGQQVTLRCSSQSGHNTVSWYQQALGQGPQFIFQYYREEENGRGNFPPRFSGLQFPNYSSELNVNALELDDSALYLCATANQRENTDTQYFGPGTRLTVL.

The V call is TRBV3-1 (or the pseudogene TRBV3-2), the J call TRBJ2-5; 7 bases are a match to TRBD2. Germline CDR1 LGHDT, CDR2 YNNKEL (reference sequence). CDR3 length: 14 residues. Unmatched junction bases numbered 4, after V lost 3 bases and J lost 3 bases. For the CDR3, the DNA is TGTGCCAGCAGCCACGCCAGCGGGGAAGAGACCCAGTACTTC. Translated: CASSHASGEETQYF.

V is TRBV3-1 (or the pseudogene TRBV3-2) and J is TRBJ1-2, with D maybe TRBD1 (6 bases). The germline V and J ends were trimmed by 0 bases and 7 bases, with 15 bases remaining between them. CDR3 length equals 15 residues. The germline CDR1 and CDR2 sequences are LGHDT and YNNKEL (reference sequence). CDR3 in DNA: TGTGCCAGCAGCCAAGATTTAGGGACACAAGCTGGCTACACCTTC. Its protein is CASSQDLGTQAGYTF.

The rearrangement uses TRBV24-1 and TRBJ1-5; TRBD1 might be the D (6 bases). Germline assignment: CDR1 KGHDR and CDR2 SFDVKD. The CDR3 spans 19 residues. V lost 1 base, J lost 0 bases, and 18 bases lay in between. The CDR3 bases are TGTGCCACCAGTGATTTTTTAGATCGGCAGGGGTTTAGCAATCAGCCCCAGCATTTT. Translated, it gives CATSDFLDRQGFSNQPQHF.

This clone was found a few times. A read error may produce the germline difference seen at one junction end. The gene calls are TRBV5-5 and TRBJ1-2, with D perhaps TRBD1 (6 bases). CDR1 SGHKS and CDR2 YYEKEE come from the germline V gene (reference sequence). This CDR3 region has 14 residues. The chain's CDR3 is CASSFGQTQSGSAF. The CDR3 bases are TGTGCCAGCAGCTTTGGACAGACCCAGAGCGGCTCGGCTTTC.

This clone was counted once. The CDR3: CASSLVSGANTGELFF. CDR3 sequence (DNA): TGTGCCAGCAGCTTAGTCAGCGGCGCGAACACCGGGGAGCTGTTTTTT. The rearrangement links TRBV7-3 to TRBJ2-2; D is perhaps TRBD2 (5 bases). Germline V gene data show CDR1 as SGHTA and CDR2 as FQGTGA. The CDR3 is made up of 16 amino acids. Trimming took off 2 bases at V and 0 bases at J, with 10 bases between the two ends.

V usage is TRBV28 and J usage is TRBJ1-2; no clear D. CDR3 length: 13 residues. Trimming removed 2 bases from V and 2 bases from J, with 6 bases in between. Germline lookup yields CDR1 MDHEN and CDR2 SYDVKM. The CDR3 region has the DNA TGTGCCAGCAGTTTACCCCAGAACTATGGCTACACCTTC. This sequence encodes CASSLPQNYGYTF.

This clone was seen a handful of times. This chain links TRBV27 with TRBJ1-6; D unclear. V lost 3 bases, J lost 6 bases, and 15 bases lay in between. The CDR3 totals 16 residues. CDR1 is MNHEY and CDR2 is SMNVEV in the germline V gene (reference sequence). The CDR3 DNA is TGTGCCAGCAGTTTGGCCTCCGCCTCAGTTAATTCACCCCTCCACTTT. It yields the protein CASSLASASVNSPLHF.